This T cell receptor beta chain was retrieved from a study of vaccination effects on CD4 cells after COVID-19. Study observations and caveats: Marked clonal contraction of both clone types appeared late after vaccination.

Profiled with immunoSEQ multiplex PCR; TCRdb holds only in-frame clones, not every one. Among about 43,000 clones listed, around three quarters were seen once. V was cut by 1 base and J by 0 bases, with 2 bases left in between. CDR1 SGHTS and CDR2 YDEGEE come from the germline V gene. The CDR3 is made up of 13 amino acids. Peptide-pool stimulation followed by sequencing identified expanded antigen-specific CD4+ clonotypes in the ViraFEST assay. Scientists isolated CD4+ T cells after an approximately ten-day culture period ended. None of these healthy vaccinees had been infected with SARS-CoV-2 before vaccination. Replacing half the medium with IL-2 medium was done on days 3 and 7. This clone was seen a few times. The target antigen is unknown.

The specimen comprised CD4+ T cells from PBMCs cultured with SARS-CoV-2 spike peptides, sampled before COVID-19 vaccination. The V and J genes are TRBV5-8 and TRBJ1-5; no definite D call. The origin of this receptor is a human donor who received a COVID-19 vaccine. CDR3 bases: TGTGCCAGCAGCTTGTATAGCAATCAGCCCCAGCATTTT. Its protein is CASSLYSNQPQHF.